What follows are 32 T cell receptor beta chains derived from one specimen sequenced in a study of blood T cell repertoires in COVID-19. The data were produced by immunoSEQ multiplex PCR, yet TCRdb's version contains in-frame clones alone and is incomplete. The data hold about 48,000 clones, with roughly 82% observed a single time. Sequencing was carried out using peripheral blood. The source is a man aged 40-50 years with acute or convalescent COVID-19.

This sequence joins TRBV7-3 and TRBJ2-3; the D gene is possibly TRBD1 (5 bases). The V and J ends lost 2 bases and 7 bases respectively, with 16 bases between them. Germline CDR1 is SGHTA and CDR2 is FQGTGA. There are 15 residues in the CDR3. The CDR3 sequence: CASSLVGAVSNTQYF. CDR3 coding DNA: TGTGCCAGCAGCTTAGTTGGGGCGGTCTCTAATACGCAGTATTTT.

J is TRBJ1-6 and V is TRBV11-2; D is possibly TRBD1 (5 bases). Germline V gene lookup returns CDR1 SGHAT and CDR2 FQNNGV. This CDR3 has 15 amino acids. V was pared by 0 bases and J by 9 bases, with 12 bases between. CDR3 in amino acids: CASSLDQGSSSPLHF. Written as DNA, the CDR3 is TGTGCCAGCAGCTTAGATCAGGGATCAAGTTCACCCCTCCACTTT.

The chain combines TRBV29-1 with TRBJ1-6; TRBD1 agrees at 8 bases. V was clipped by 6 bases and J by 6 bases; unmatched bases: 4. CDR3 length equals 13 residues. The germline V gene has CDR1 SQVTM and CDR2 ANQGSEA. CDR3 nucleotide sequence: TGCAGCGTGCGGACAGGGACTAATTCACCCCTCCACTTT. It encodes CSVRTGTNSPLHF.

This chain connects TRBV2 to TRBJ2-7, with TRBD1 matching over 10 bases. The germline V gene encodes CDR1 SNHLY and CDR2 FYNNEI. The CDR3 contains 15 residues. With V trimmed by 7 bases and J by 2 bases, 8 bases remained unmatched. CDR3 sequence reads: CASKRDRGGTYEQYF. In DNA form, the CDR3 reads TGTGCCAGCAAGCGGGACAGGGGAGGGACCTACGAGCAGTACTTC.

This clone was recorded a few times. The chain carries TRBV5-4 and TRBJ2-2; the D gene is possibly TRBD2 (5 bases). The CDR3 spans 15 residues. The germline V and J ends were trimmed by 0 bases and 5 bases, with 11 bases remaining between them. From germline, CDR1 is SGHNT and CDR2 YYREEE (reference sequence). The CDR3 protein is CASSLERSGTGELFF. For the CDR3, the DNA is TGTGCCAGCAGCTTGGAAAGGAGCGGAACCGGGGAGCTGTTTTTT.

This chain uses TRBV6-5 with TRBJ2-4; 9 positions match TRBD1. CDR1 MNHEY and CDR2 SVGAGI come from the germline V gene. The V and J ends lost 3 bases and 4 bases, in that order; junction bases with no gene match: 7. This CDR3 is built from 16 residues. The DNA for the CDR3 is TGTGCCAGCAGTTATTCCTCGACAGGGGGGAAAAACATTCAGTACTTC. It specifies CASSYSSTGGKNIQYF.

This chain joins TRBV13 and TRBJ1-4, with D perhaps matching TRBD1 (6 bases). V was trimmed by 10 bases and J by 4 bases, leaving 16 bases between them. Germline V gene data show CDR1 as PRHDT and CDR2 as FYEKMQ (reference sequence). The CDR3 totals 14 residues. The CDR3 region is CATRRQALNEKLFF. Here the CDR3 DNA reads TGTGCCACCAGAAGACAGGCACTTAATGAAAAACTGTTTTTT.

The rearrangement links TRBV30 to TRBJ2-1; the D is unclear. The germline CDR1 and CDR2 sequences are GTSNPN and SVGIG (reference sequence). This CDR3 spans 13 amino acids. Trimming took off 1 base at V and 4 bases at J, with 8 bases between the two ends. Here the CDR3 reads CAWSGKLYNEQFF. Written as DNA, the CDR3 is TGTGCCTGGAGTGGAAAGCTTTACAATGAGCAGTTCTTC.

V and J are TRBV28 and TRBJ1-5, with D uncertain. The CDR3 sequence is 16 residues long. CDR1 is MDHEN, CDR2 SYDVKM, per germline. The ends were cut back, 5 bases at V and 4 bases at J, with 18 bases in the middle. The CDR3, as DNA: TGTGCCAGCAGTCCCCTGGGCTCAGGATGGAATCAGCCCCAGCATTTT. Translating it yields CASSPLGSGWNQPQHF.

This clone was detected only a few times. This chain links TRBV6-5 with TRBJ2-7, with D possibly being TRBD2 (6 bases). The CDR3 runs 16 residues. V was shortened by 4 bases and J by 7 bases, with 23 bases between the two germline ends. The V gene's germline CDR1 is MNHEY and CDR2 SVGAGI. CDR3 sequence: CASSFYPRGRAGEQYF. CDR3 nucleotide sequence: TGTGCCAGCAGTTTCTATCCCCGGGGCAGGGCGGGGGAGCAGTACTTC.

The chain uses TRBV18 and TRBJ1-4; TRBD1 might be the D (6 bases). Trimming removed 8 bases from V and 7 bases from J, with 14 bases in between. CDR1 is KGHSH, CDR2 LQKENI, per germline. The CDR3 sequence is 13 residues long. The DNA for the CDR3 is TGTGCCAGCCAACAGGGATTGACTGAAAAACTGTTTTTT. As protein: CASQQGLTEKLFF.

Written as DNA, the CDR3 is TGTGCCAGCAGCAAAGACCCAGCGGGGGGCAGGAGGGCCGGGGAGCTGTTTTTT. It is translated as CASSKDPAGGRRAGELFF. The rearrangement uses TRBV21-1 and TRBJ2-2; the table assigns TRBD2, which was not confirmed against the DNA. TRBV21-1 constitutes a pseudogene. The CDR3 is 18 residues long.

The gene calls are TRBV27 and TRBJ2-5; the match to TRBD1 covers 10 bases. CDR3 length equals 14 residues. With V trimmed by 5 bases and J by 5 bases, 5 bases remained unmatched. CDR1 MNHEY and CDR2 SMNVEV come from the germline V gene (reference sequence). CDR3 amino acids: CASSPGTGVETQYF. CDR3 sequence (DNA): TGTGCCAGCAGTCCCGGGACAGGGGTTGAGACCCAGTACTTC.

This rearrangement joins TRBV18 to TRBJ2-7; 8 bases map to TRBD1. From germline, CDR1 is KGHSH and CDR2 LQKENI. CDR3 length: 13 residues. J gave up 3 bases and V 6 bases, and 4 bases lay outside the gene matches. CDR3 residues: CASSRQGLYEQYF. As DNA, the CDR3 is TGTGCCAGCTCCCGACAGGGGCTCTACGAGCAGTACTTC.

The DNA of the CDR3 is TGTGCCAGCAGTTACACTCAGACAGGCAACTATGGCTACACCTTC. Residues: CASSYTQTGNYGYTF. V and J are TRBV6-2 or TRBV6-3 and TRBJ1-2, with D perhaps TRBD1 (6 bases). Germline V CDR1 and CDR2: MNHEY, SVGEGT. V dropped 2 bases and J dropped 2 bases, with 12 bases sitting between them. CDR3 length: 15 residues.

The V gene is TRBV7-2, the J gene TRBJ2-1; D might be TRBD1 (6 bases). Germline CDR1 is SGHTA and CDR2 is FQGNSA. V lost 0 bases to trimming and J lost 0 bases, with 12 bases between them. The CDR3 is made up of 17 amino acids. This CDR3 is CASSLALYRDSYNEQFF. In nucleotides, the CDR3 is TGTGCCAGCAGCTTAGCCCTTTACAGGGACTCCTACAATGAGCAGTTCTTC. Drawing the rest from reference TRBV7-2 and TRBJ2-1, the complete variable domain is GAGVSQSPSNKVTEKGKDVELRCDPISGHTALYWYRQSLGQGLEFLIYFQGNSAPDKSGLPSDRFSAERTGGSVSTLTIQRTQQEDSAVYLCASSLALYRDSYNEQFFGPGTRLTVL.

This clone was seen only a few times. The CDR3 DNA sequence: TGTGCCAGCAGCCAAGTCGACACCATATATTTT. It is translated as CASSQVDTIYF. V usage is TRBV3-1 (or the pseudogene TRBV3-2) and J usage is TRBJ1-3; D unresolved. Germline CDR1 reads LGHDT; CDR2 reads YNNKEL (reference sequence). The CDR3 contains 11 residues. Trimming took off 1 base at V and 8 bases at J, with 3 bases between the two ends.

The chain has TRBV5-4 and TRBJ2-1, with 15 bases matching TRBD2. V was pared by 5 bases and J by 0 bases, with 12 bases of the junction left unmatched. The CDR3 consists of 20 residues. CDR1 is SGHNT, CDR2 YYREEE, per germline (reference sequence). The CDR3, as DNA: TGTGCCAGCAGATTTGTAGGACTAGCGGGGGGGCCGGGCTCCTACAATGAGCAGTTCTTC. Amino acids: CASRFVGLAGGPGSYNEQFF.

The table lists this clone with a few counts. The V call is TRBV4-1, the J call TRBJ2-3; 9 positions match TRBD1. CDR3 length: 16 residues. With 1 base clipped from V and 4 bases from J, the junction kept 6 bases outside the gene matches. CDR1 and CDR2 (germline): MGHRA, YSYEKL. The CDR3 coding sequence is TGCGCCAGCAGCCAAGCTCCGGGACAGGGTGCAGATACGCAGTATTTT. Protein: CASSQAPGQGADTQYF.

This sequence joins TRBV27 and TRBJ2-5, with 7 bases that match TRBD2. Looked up from germline, CDR1 is MNHEY and CDR2 is SMNVEV (reference sequence). Losses at the gene ends were 9 bases for V and 4 bases for J; bases not matched to a gene: 11. CDR3 length equals 14 residues. The DNA for the CDR3 is TGTGCCAGGGGAGGGACCAGCGTGGGAGAGACCCAGTACTTC. The encoded protein is CARGGTSVGETQYF.

CDR3 bases: TGTGCCAGCAGGGGCGGGGGAACGTCACTGGGCTACACCTTC. The encoded protein is CASRGGGTSLGYTF. The chain joins TRBV9 to TRBJ1-2; D is perhaps TRBD1 (5 bases). V lost 5 bases to trimming and J lost 8 bases, with 19 bases between them. Per the germline V gene, CDR1 is SGDLS and CDR2 is YYNGEE. The CDR3 covers 14 residues. Using reference TRBV9 and TRBJ1-2 for the parts outside the CDR3, the full variable domain is DSGVTQTPKHLITATGQRVTLRCSPRSGDLSVYWYQQSLDQGLQFLIQYYNGEERAKGNILERFSAQQFPDLHSELNLSSLELGDSALYFCASRGGGTSLGYTFGSGTRLTVV.

A single count supports this clone. The rearrangement joins TRBV9 to TRBJ2-7, with D tentatively TRBD2 (6 bases). The V end lost 2 bases, the J end lost 0 bases, and 9 bases lay between the germline ends. From germline, CDR1 is SGDLS and CDR2 YYNGEE. The CDR3 has 14 amino acids. As DNA, the CDR3 is TGTGCCAGCAGCGTGAGCGGGTACTCCTACGAGCAGTACTTC. This gives the protein CASSVSGYSYEQYF.

The chain has TRBV10-2 and TRBJ2-7; 9 nucleotides align to TRBD1. The V and J ends lost 7 bases and 1 base, in that order; junction bases with no gene match: 11. CDR3 length equals 16 residues. Germline assignment: CDR1 WSHSY and CDR2 SAAADI. The CDR3 region has the DNA TGCGCCAGCAAACCCCCCGGGACAGGGCCGTCCTACGAGCAGTACTTC. The encoded protein is CASKPPGTGPSYEQYF.

The chain has TRBV5-1 and TRBJ1-3; D call uncertain. V lost 4 bases and J 9 bases, leaving 23 bases between the germline ends. Germline V gene data show CDR1 as SGHRS and CDR2 as YFSETQ. CDR3 length: 16 residues. As DNA, the CDR3 is TGCGCCAGCAGCCCCTATACTCGTAGAACACAGAGCACCATATATTTT. It encodes CASSPYTRRTQSTIYF.

The chain recombines TRBV5-1 with TRBJ2-5, with D possibly matching TRBD2 (5 bases). Looked up from germline, CDR1 is SGHRS and CDR2 is YFSETQ. V was cut by 2 bases and J by 5 bases, with 16 bases left in between. The CDR3 runs 15 residues. CDR3 residues: CASSFGEPTWETQYF. For the CDR3, the DNA is TGCGCCAGCAGCTTCGGGGAGCCAACGTGGGAGACCCAGTACTTC.

The gene calls are TRBV29-1 and TRBJ1-1, with D maybe TRBD1 (5 bases). The germline gives CDR1 SQVTM, CDR2 ANQGSEA. V lost 6 bases and J lost 1, with 18 bases in between. This CDR3 has 15 amino acids. CDR3 loop: CSVPGRHEWNTEAFF. CDR3 nucleotide sequence: TGCAGCGTGCCAGGGCGCCACGAATGGAACACTGAAGCTTTCTTT.

The V gene is TRBV24-1, the J gene TRBJ1-2; a weak D match, TRBD1 (6 bases). Germline V gives CDR1 KGHDR, CDR2 SFDVKD. Trimming left V 2 bases short and J 7 bases short, with 10 bases between. The CDR3 contains 13 residues. The CDR3 DNA is TGTGCCACCAGTGATTACAGGGTGGCTGGCTACACCTTC. This encodes CATSDYRVAGYTF.

The chain carries TRBV6-6 and TRBJ2-5; unclear D gene. This CDR3 region has 12 residues. V lost 2 bases and J 3 bases, leaving 4 bases between the germline ends. Germline CDR1 MNHNY, CDR2 SVGAGI (reference sequence). The CDR3 loop is CASSYPKETQYF. For the CDR3, the DNA is TGTGCCAGCAGTTACCCCAAAGAGACCCAGTACTTC.

This chain joins TRBV4-3 and TRBJ2-7; TRBD2 might be the D (7 bases). CDR1 LGHNA and CDR2 YSLEER come from the germline V gene. V gave up 0 bases and J gave up 3 bases, with 24 bases separating them. This CDR3 has 19 residues. The CDR3 DNA reads as TGCGCCAGCAGCCAAGATAGTGTCGGGACACTGGGAGGGGACTACGAGCAGTACTTC. Protein sequence: CASSQDSVGTLGGDYEQYF.

The V and J genes are TRBV6-5 and TRBJ2-1, with 11 bases that match TRBD1. Germline V gene sequence: CDR1 MNHEY, CDR2 SVGAGI. The CDR3 covers 14 residues. V was pared by 4 bases and J by 10 bases, with 6 bases of the junction left unmatched. The CDR3 protein is CASSSRTGGDEQFF. CDR3 nucleotide sequence: TGTGCCAGCAGTTCTCGGACAGGGGGCGACGAGCAGTTCTTC.

V usage is TRBV19 and J usage is TRBJ2-1; weak D call: TRBD1 (6 bases). This CDR3 region has 18 residues. CDR1 and CDR2 from the germline V gene are LNHDA and SQIVND (reference sequence). V lost 6 bases and J lost 7, with 28 bases in between. In nucleotides, the CDR3 is TGTGCCAGTAGCTCTGGGGGACCCCGACTGGGGACAACTAATGAGCAGTTCTTC. As protein: CASSSGGPRLGTTNEQFF.

The chain joins TRBV6-5 to TRBJ1-2; TRBD1 might be the D (5 bases). Per germline, CDR1 MNHEY and CDR2 SVGAGI. V lost 6 bases and J lost 1, with 15 bases in between. This CDR3 comprises 15 residues. CDR3: CASSEEGRRNYGYTF. The CDR3 nucleotides are TGTGCCAGCAGCGAGGAGGGACGGCGTAACTATGGCTACACCTTC.